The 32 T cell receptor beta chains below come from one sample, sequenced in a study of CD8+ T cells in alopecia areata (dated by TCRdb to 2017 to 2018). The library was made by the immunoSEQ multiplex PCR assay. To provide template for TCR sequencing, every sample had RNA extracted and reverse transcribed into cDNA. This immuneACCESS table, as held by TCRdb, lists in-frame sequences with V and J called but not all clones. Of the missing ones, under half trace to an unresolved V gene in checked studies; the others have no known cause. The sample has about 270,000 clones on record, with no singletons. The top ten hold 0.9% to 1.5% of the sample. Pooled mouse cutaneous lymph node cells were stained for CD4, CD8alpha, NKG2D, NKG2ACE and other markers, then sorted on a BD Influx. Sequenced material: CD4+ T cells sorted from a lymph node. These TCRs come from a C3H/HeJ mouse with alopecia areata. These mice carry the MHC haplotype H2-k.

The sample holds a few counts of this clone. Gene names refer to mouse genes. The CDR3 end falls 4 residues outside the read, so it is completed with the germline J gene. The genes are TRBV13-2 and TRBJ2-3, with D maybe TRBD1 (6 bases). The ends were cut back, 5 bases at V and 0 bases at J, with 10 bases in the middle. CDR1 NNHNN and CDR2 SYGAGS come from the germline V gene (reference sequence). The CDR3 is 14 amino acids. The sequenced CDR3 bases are TGTGCCAGCGGATCGGGACAAAGTGCAGAA. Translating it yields CASGSGQSAE. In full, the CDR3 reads CASGSGQSAETLYF.

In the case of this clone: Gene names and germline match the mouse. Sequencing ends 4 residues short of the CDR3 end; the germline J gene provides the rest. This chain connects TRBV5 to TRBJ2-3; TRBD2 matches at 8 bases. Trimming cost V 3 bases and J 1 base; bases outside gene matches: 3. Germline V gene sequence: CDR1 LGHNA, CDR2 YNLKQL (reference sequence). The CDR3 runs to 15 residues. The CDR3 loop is CASSHGGGRAETLYF. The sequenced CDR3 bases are TGTGCCAGCAGCCATGGGGGGGGCCGTGCAGAA.

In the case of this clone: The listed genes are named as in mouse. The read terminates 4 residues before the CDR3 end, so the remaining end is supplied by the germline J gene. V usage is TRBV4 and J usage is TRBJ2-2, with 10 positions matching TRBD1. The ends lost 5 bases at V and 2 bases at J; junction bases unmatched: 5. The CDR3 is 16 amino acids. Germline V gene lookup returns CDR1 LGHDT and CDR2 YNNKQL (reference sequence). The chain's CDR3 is CASSAWGQGNTGQLYF. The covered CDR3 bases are TGTGCCAGCAGCGCCTGGGGACAGGGGAACACCGGG.

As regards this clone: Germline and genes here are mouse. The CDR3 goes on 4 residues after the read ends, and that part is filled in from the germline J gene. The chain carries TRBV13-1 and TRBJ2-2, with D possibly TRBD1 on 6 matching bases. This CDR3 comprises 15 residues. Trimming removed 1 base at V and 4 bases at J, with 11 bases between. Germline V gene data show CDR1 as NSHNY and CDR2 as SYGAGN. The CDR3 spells CASSDQQGGTGQLYF. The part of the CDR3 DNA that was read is TGTGCCAGCAGTGATCAACAGGGTGGCACCGGG.

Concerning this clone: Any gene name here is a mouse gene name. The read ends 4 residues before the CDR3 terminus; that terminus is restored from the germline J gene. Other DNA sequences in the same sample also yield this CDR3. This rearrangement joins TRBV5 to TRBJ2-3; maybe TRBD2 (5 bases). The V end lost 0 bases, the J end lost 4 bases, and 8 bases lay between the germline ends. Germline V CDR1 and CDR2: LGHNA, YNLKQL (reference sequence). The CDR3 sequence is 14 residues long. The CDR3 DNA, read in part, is TGTGCCAGCAGCCAAGATCTGGGTTCAGAA. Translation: CASSQDLGSE. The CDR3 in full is CASSQDLGSETLYF.

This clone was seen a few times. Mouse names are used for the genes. CDR3 sequence: CTCSTGINYAEQFF. The CDR3 DNA, read in part, is TGCACCTGCAGTACTGGGATTAACTATGCT. V and J are TRBV1 and TRBJ2-1; maybe TRBD2 (6 bases). The read halts 4 residues ahead of the CDR3 end, with the missing end drawn from the germline J gene. CDR1 is NSQYPW and CDR2 is LRSPGD in the germline V gene (reference sequence). The CDR3 length is 14 residues. The V gene lost 5 bases and the J gene lost 0 bases, with 8 bases spanning the gap.

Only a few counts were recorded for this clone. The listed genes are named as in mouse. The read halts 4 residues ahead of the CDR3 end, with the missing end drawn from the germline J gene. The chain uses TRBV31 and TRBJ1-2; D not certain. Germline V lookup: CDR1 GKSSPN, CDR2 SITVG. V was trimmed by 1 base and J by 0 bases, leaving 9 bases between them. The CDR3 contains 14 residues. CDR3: CAWSPYSANSDYTF. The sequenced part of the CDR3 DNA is TGTGCCTGGAGTCCATACAGCGCAAACTCC.

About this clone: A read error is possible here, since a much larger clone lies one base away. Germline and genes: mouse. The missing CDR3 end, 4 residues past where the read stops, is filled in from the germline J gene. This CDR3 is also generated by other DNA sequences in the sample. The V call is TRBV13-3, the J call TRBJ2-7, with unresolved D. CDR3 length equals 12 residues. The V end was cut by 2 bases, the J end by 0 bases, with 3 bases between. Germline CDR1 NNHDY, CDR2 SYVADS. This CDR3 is CASSDNSYEQYF. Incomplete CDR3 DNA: TGTGCCAGCAGTGACAACTCCTAT.

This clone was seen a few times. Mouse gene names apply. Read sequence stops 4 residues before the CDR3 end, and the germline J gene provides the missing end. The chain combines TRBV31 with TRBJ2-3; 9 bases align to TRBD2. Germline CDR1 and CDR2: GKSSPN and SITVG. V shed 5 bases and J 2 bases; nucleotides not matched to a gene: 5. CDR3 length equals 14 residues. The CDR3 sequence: CAWFGGALAETLYF. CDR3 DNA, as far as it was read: TGTGCCTGGTTTGGGGGGGCGCTTGCAGAA.

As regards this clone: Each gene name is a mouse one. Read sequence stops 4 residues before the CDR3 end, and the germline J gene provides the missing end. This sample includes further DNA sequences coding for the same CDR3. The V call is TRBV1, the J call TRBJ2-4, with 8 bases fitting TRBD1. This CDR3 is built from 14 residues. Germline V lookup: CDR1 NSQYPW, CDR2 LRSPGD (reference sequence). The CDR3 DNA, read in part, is TGCACCTGCAGTGCAGACAGGGGGCGCAAC. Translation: CTCSADRGRN. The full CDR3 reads CTCSADRGRNTLYF.

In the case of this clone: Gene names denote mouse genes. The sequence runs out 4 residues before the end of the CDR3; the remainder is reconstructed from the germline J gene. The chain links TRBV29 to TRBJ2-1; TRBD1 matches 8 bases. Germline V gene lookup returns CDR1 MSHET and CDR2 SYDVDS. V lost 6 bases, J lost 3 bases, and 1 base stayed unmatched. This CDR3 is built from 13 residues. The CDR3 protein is CASRQGGYAEQFF. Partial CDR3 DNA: TGTGCTAGCAGACAGGGGGGCTATGCT. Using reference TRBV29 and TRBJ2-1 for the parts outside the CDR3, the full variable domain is DMKVTQMPRYLIKRMGENVLLECGQDMSHETMYWYRQDPGLGLQLIYISYDVDSNSEGDIPKGYRVSRKKREHFSLILDSAKTNQTSVYFCASRQGGYAEQFFGPGTRLTVL.

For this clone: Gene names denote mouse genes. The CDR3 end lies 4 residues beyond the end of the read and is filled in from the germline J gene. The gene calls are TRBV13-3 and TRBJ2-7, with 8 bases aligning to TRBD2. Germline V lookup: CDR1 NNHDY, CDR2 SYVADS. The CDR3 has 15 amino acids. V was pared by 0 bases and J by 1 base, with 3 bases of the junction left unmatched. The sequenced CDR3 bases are TGTGCCAGCAGTGATGCAAGGACTGGGTCCTAT. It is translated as CASSDARTGSY. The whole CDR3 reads CASSDARTGSYEQYF.

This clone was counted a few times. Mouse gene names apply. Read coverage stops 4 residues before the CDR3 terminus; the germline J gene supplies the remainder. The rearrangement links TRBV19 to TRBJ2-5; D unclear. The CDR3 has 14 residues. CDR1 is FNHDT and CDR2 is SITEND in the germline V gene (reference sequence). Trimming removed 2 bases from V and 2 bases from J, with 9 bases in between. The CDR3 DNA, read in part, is TGTGCCAGCAGTATGGGGAGGATCCAAGAC. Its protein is CASSMGRIQD. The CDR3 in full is CASSMGRIQDTQYF.

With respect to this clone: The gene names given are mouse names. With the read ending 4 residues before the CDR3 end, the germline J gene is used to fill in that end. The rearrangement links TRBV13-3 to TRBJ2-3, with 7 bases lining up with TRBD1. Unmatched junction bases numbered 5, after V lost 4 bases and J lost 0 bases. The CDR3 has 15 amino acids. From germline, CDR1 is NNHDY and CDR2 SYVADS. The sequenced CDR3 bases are TGTGCCAGCAGTTATGACAGGGATAGTGCAGAA. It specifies CASSYDRDSAE. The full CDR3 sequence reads CASSYDRDSAETLYF.

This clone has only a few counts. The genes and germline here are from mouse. The CDR3 DNA, read in part, is TGTGCCAGCAGTGAACAGGGACGTGGTGCAGAA. Amino acid sequence: CASSEQGRGAE. The CDR3 in its entirety is CASSEQGRGAETLYF. The chain carries TRBV13-3 and TRBJ2-3; TRBD1 might be the D (6 bases). The read finishes 4 residues shy of the CDR3 end, and the germline J gene is used to complete it. V shed 2 bases and J shed 1 base, with 11 bases lying between them. Germline V gives CDR1 NNHDY, CDR2 SYVADS. CDR3 length: 15 amino acids.

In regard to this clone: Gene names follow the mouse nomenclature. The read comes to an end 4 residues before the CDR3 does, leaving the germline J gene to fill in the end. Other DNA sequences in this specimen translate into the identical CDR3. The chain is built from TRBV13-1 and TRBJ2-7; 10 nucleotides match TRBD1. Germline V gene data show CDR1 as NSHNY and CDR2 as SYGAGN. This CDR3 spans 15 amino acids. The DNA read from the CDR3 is TGTGCCAGCAGTGATGCCCCGGGACAGGGGTAT. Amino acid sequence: CASSDAPGQGY. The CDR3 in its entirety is CASSDAPGQGYEQYF.

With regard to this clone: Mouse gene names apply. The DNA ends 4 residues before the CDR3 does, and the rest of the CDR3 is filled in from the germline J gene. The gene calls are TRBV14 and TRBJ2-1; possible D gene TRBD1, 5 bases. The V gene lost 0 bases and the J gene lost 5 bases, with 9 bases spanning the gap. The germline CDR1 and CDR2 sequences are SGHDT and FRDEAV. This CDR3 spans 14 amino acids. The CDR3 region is CASSFFRVDAEQFF. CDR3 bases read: TGTGCCAGCAGTTTCTTCAGGGTTGATGCT.

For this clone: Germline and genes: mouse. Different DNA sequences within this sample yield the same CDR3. The chain's CDR3 is CASSRDSNSDYTF. Incomplete CDR3 DNA: TGTGCCAGCAGTCGTGACAGTAACTCC. This sequence joins TRBV19 and TRBJ1-2, with D perhaps matching TRBD1 (5 bases). Read data end 4 residues before the CDR3 end; the end is taken from the germline J gene. Trimming took off 4 bases at V and 2 bases at J, with 9 bases between the two ends. Germline CDR1 reads FNHDT; CDR2 reads SITEND (reference sequence). The CDR3 is made up of 13 amino acids.

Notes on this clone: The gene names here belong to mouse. The CDR3 protein is CASSAQGSANTEVFF. The sequenced CDR3 bases are TGTGCCAGCAGTGCCCAGGGCTCTGCAAACACA. The chain links TRBV13-1 to TRBJ1-1; TRBD1 might be the D (5 bases). The CDR3 end is not reached by the read, which stops 4 residues before it; the germline J gene fills it in. The germline V gene has CDR1 NSHNY and CDR2 SYGAGN. This CDR3 region has 15 residues. V lost 3 bases to trimming and J lost 0 bases, with 12 bases between them.

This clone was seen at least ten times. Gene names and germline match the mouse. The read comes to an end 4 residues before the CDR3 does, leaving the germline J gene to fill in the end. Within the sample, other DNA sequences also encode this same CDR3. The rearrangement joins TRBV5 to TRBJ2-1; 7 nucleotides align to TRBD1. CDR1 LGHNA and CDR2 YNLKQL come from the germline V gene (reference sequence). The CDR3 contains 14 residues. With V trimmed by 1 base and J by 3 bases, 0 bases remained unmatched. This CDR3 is CASSQGTGYAEQFF. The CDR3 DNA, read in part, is TGTGCCAGCAGCCAAGGGACAGGCTATGCT.

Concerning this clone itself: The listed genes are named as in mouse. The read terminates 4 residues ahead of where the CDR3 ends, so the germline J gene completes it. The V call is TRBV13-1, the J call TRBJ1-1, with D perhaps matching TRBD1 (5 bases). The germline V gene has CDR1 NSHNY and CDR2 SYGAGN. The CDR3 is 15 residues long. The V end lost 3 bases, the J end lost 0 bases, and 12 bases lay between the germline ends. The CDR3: CASSVPGGANTEVFF. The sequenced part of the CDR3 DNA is TGTGCCAGCAGTGTTCCGGGGGGAGCAAACACA.

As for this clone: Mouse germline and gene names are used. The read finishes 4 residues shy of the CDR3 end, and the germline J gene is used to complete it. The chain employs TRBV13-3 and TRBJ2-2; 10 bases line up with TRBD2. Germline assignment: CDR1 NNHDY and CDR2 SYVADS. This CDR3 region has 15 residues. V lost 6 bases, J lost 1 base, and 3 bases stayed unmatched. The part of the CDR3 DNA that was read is TGTGCCAGCACCCGGGACTGGGGAAACACCGGG. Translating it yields CASTRDWGNTG. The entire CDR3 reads CASTRDWGNTGQLYF. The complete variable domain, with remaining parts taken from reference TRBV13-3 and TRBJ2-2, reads EAAVTQSPRSKVAVTGGKVTLSCHQTNNHDYMYWYRQDTGHGLRLIHYSYVADSTEKGDIPDGYKASRPSQENFSLILELASLSQTAVYFCASTRDWGNTGQLYFGEGSKLTVL.

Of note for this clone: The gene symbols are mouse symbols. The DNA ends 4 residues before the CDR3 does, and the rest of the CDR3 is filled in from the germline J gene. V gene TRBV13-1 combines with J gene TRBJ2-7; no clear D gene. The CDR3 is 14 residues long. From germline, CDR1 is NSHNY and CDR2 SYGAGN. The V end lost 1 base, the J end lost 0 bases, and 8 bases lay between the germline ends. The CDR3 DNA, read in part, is TGTGCCAGCAGTGATTCCAGGAGCTCCTAT. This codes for CASSDSRSSY. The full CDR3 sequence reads CASSDSRSSYEQYF.

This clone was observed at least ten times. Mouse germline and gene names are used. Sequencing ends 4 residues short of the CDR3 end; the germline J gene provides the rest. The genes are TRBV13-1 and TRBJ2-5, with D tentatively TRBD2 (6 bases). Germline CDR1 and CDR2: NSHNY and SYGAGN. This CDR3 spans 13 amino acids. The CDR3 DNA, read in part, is TGTGCCAGCAGTGATCCTGGGGAAGAC. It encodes CASSDPGED. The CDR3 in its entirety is CASSDPGEDTQYF.

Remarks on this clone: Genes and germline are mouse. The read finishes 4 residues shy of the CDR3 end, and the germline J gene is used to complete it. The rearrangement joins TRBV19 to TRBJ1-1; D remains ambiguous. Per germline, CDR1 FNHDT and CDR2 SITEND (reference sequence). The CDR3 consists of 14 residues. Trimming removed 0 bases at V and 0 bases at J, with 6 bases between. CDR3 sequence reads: CASSIVTANTEVFF. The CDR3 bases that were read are TGTGCCAGCAGTATAGTTACAGCAAACACA.

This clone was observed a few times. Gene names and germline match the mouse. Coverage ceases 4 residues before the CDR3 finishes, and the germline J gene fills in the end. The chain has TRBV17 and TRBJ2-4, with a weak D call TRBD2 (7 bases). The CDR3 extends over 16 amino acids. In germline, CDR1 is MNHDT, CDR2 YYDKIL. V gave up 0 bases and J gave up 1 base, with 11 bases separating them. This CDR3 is CASSRDLGARQNTLYF. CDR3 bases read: TGTGCTAGCAGTAGAGATCTGGGGGCCCGTCAAAAC.

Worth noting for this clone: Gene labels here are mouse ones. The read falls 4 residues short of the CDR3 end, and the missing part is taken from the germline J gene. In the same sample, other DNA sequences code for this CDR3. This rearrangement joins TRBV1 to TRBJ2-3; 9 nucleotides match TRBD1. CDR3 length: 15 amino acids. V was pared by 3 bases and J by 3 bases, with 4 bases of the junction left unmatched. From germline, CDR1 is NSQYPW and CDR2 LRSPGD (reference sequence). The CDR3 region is CTCSAPGQGAETLYF. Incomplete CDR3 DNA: TGCACCTGCAGTGCTCCGGGACAGGGAGCAGAA.

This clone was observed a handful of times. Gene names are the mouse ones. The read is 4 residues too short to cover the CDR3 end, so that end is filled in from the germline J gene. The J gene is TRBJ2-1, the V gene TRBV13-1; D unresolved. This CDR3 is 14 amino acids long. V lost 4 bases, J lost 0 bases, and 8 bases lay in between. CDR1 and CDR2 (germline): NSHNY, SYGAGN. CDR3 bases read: TGTGCCAGCAGTAAGACATTTAACTATGCT. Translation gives CASSKTFNYA. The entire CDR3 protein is CASSKTFNYAEQFF.

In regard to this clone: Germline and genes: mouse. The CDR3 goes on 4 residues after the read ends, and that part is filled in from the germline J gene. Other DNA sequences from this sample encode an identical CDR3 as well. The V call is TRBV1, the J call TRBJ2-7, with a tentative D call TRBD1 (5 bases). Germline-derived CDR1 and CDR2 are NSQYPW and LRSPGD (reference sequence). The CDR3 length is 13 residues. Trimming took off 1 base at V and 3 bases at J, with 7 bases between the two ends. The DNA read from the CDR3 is TGCACCTGCAGTGCAGGGACAATCTAT. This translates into CTCSAGTIY. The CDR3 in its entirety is CTCSAGTIYEQYF.

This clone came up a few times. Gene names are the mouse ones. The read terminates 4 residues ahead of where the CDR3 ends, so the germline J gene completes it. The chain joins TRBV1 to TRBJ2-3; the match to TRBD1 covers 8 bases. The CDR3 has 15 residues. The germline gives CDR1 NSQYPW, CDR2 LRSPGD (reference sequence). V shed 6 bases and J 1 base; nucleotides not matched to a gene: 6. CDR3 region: CTCRPGGAGAETLYF. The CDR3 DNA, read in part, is TGCACCTGCAGGCCAGGGGGCGCAGGTGCAGAA.

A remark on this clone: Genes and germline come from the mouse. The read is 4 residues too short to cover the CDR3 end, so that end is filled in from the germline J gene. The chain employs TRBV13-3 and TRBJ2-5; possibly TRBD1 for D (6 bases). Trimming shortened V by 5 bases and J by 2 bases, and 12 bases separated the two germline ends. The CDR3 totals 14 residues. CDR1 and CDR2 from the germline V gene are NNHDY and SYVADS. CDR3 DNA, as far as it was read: TGTGCCAGCAGGAGGGGGTGGTCCCAAGAC. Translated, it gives CASRRGWSQD. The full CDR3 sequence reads CASRRGWSQDTQYF. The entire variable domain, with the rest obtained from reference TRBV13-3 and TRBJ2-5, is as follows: EAAVTQSPRSKVAVTGGKVTLSCHQTNNHDYMYWYRQDTGHGLRLIHYSYVADSTEKGDIPDGYKASRPSQENFSLILELASLSQTAVYFCASRRGWSQDTQYFGPGTRLLVL.

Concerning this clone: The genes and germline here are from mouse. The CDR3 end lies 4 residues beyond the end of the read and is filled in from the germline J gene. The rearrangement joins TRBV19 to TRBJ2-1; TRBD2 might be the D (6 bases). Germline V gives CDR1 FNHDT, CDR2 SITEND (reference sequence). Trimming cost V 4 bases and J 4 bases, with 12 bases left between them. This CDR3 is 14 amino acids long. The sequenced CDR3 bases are TGTGCCAGCAGTTCCTGGGGAGGGTATGCT. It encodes CASSSWGGYA. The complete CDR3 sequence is CASSSWGGYAEQFF.